This T cell receptor beta chain was identified in a study of OX40 agonist ivuxolimab in advanced cancers. As for the study in general: The dose of intravenous ivuxolimab that patients received every 2 weeks ranged from 0.01 to 10 mg/kg.

Clones were read by immunoSEQ multiplex PCR, and TCRdb kept only the in-frame ones, dropping some. The sample includes about 35,000 clones, roughly 89% of them seen just once. The source was CD4+ or CD8+ T cells sorted from blood, collected in a trial of the OX40 agonist ivuxolimab. This TCR was recovered from an adult with an advanced solid tumor such as melanoma, head and neck, liver or kidney cancer.

The CDR3 DNA follows: TGTGCCAGTAGTGTCTCAAGCGGCCTCCAAGAGACCCAGTACTTC. This codes for CASSVSSGLQETQYF. The V and J genes are TRBV19 and TRBJ2-5, with a possible D match to TRBD2 (5 bases). This CDR3 comprises 15 residues. Trimming removed 5 bases from V and 1 base from J, with 14 bases in between. Germline loops: CDR1 LNHDA, CDR2 SQIVND (reference sequence).